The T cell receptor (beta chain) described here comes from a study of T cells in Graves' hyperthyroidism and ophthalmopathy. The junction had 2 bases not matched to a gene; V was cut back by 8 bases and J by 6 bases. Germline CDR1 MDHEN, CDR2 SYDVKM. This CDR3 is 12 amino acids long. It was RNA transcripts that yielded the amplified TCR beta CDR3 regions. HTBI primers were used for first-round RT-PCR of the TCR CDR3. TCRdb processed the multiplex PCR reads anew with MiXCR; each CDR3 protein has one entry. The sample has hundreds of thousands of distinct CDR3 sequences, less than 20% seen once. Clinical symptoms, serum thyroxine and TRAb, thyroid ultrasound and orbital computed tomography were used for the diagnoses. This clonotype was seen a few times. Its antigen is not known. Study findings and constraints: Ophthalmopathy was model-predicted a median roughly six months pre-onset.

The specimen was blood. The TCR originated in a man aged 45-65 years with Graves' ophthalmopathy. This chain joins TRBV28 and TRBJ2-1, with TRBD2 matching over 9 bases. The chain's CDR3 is CASGGRGNEQFF. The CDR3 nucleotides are TGTGCCAGCGGCGGGAGGGGCAATGAGCAGTTCTTC. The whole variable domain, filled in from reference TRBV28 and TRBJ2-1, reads DVKVTQSSRYLVKRTGEKVFLECVQDMDHENMFWYRQDPGLGLRLIYFSYDVKMKEKGDIPEGYSVSREKKERFSLILESASTNQTSMYLCASGGRGNEQFFGPGTRLTVL.